Listed here are 22 T cell receptor beta chains from one sample, sequenced in a study of identical twins. TCRdb ran MiXCR on the 5' RACE reads and lists one entry per CDR3 protein. The sample records about 550,000 distinct CDR3 sequences, under 25% being singletons. These data were also filed under a second study, of yellow fever vaccine responses in identical twins.

The sequencing sample was made of CD4+ T cells sorted from blood. The source is a woman younger than 35 in good health.

V usage is TRBV12-3 or TRBV12-4 and J usage is TRBJ2-1; D might be TRBD2 (6 bases). The ends were cut back, 3 bases at V and 5 bases at J, with 14 bases in the middle. The CDR3 length is 15 residues. The CDR3 nucleotides read TGTGCCAGCAGTTTCGGCCGGGAGACCCACAATGAGCAGTTCTTC. It is translated as CASSFGRETHNEQFF.

The rearrangement uses TRBV9 and TRBJ2-1; 12 positions match TRBD2. The CDR3 has 16 residues. The trim removed 4 bases at V and 3 bases at J, leaving 5 bases unmatched. CDR1 and CDR2 from the germline V gene are SGDLS and YYNGEE. The CDR3 reads CASSTRLAGVYNEQFF. The CDR3 region has the DNA TGTGCCAGCAGCACACGACTAGCGGGAGTCTACAATGAGCAGTTCTTC.

The chain couples TRBV7-2 to TRBJ2-5, with D perhaps TRBD2 (6 bases). The V end lost 5 bases, the J end lost 2 bases, and 18 bases lay between the germline ends. This CDR3 has 16 residues. CDR1 and CDR2 from the germline V gene are SGHTA and FQGNSA. The CDR3 sequence is CASSAGRGKGQETQYF. Here the CDR3 DNA reads TGTGCCAGCAGCGCGGGACGCGGCAAGGGACAAGAGACCCAGTACTTC.

This clonotype was observed once. This chain joins TRBV3-1 and TRBJ2-1, with D perhaps TRBD1 (5 bases). This CDR3 has 15 residues. Trimming removed 4 bases from V and 8 bases from J, with 18 bases in between. Germline V gene data show CDR1 as LGHDT and CDR2 as YNNKEL (reference sequence). The CDR3 region is CASSRNQGPLDEQFF. CDR3 DNA: TGTGCCAGCAGCCGAAATCAGGGCCCGCTCGATGAGCAGTTCTTC.

The chain uses TRBV21-1 and TRBJ1-2; the table calls TRBD1, which could not be checked here. TRBV21-1 is tagged as a pseudogene. The CDR3 contains 12 residues. The CDR3, as DNA: TGTGCCAGCAGATGGGACGTCTATGGCTACACCTTC. Amino acid sequence: CASRWDVYGYTF.

The chain is built from TRBV7-8 and TRBJ2-7; the match to TRBD2 covers 7 bases. The CDR3 is made up of 14 amino acids. Trimming took 5 bases from V and 5 from J; bases not matched to a gene: 9. Germline CDR1 and CDR2: SGHVS and FQNEAQ. The CDR3 coding sequence is TGTGCCAGCAGCCCCTTTGCCGGGGGGAACGAGCAGTACTTC. Its protein product is CASSPFAGGNEQYF.

V is TRBV5-1 and J is TRBJ2-5; D call uncertain. The germline CDR1 and CDR2 sequences are SGHRS and YFSETQ. The CDR3 runs to 14 residues. V was pared by 0 bases and J by 5 bases, with 11 bases between. Written as DNA, the CDR3 is TGCGCCAGCAGCTTGGAGTCGGGTTCGGAGACCCAGTACTTC. Its protein product is CASSLESGSETQYF. Complete variable domain (other parts from reference TRBV5-1 and TRBJ2-5): KAGVTQTPRYLIKTRGQQVTLSCSPISGHRSVSWYQQTPGQGLQFLFEYFSETQRNKGNFPGRFSGRQFSNSRSEMNVSTLELGDSALYLCASSLESGSETQYFGPGTRLLVL.

This chain joins TRBV20-1 and TRBJ2-7; perhaps D is TRBD1 or TRBD2 (6 bases each). Germline CDR1 DFQATT, CDR2 SNEGSKA (reference sequence). Deletions cut 8 bases from V and 8 bases from J, with 16 bases between. This CDR3 spans 11 amino acids. DNA for the CDR3: TGCAGTTGGGGGGCTGGCGGGAAGCAGTACGTC. Protein sequence: CSWGAGGKQYV.

The genes are TRBV18 and TRBJ1-1, with D tentatively TRBD1 (5 bases). This CDR3 comprises 15 residues. Per germline, CDR1 KGHSH and CDR2 LQKENI. V lost 3 bases and J lost 1, with 12 bases in between. CDR3 protein: CASSPAGIQNTEAFF. The CDR3 DNA is TGTGCCAGCTCACCGGCAGGGATTCAGAACACTGAAGCTTTCTTT.

A few counts support this clonotype. This chain connects TRBV20-1 to TRBJ2-2, with 12 bases matching TRBD2. The CDR3 is 16 residues long. The trim removed 3 bases at V and 1 base at J, leaving 3 bases unmatched. Germline-derived CDR1 and CDR2 are DFQATT and SNEGSKA (reference sequence). CDR3 sequence: CSASLGLAGNTGELFF. The DNA for the CDR3 is TGCAGTGCTAGTTTGGGACTAGCGGGGAACACCGGGGAGCTGTTTTTT.

The V and J genes are TRBV11-2 and TRBJ2-1, with 8 bases lining up with TRBD2. The CDR3 extends over 14 amino acids. With 5 bases clipped from V and 12 bases from J, the junction kept 12 bases outside the gene matches. Germline lookup yields CDR1 SGHAT and CDR2 FQNNGV. The CDR3 region is CASSPPGGVKWQFF. The CDR3 nucleotides are TGTGCCAGCAGCCCCCCCGGGGGGGTTAAATGGCAGTTCTTC. The whole variable domain, remainder taken from reference TRBV11-2 and TRBJ2-1, is EAGVAQSPRYKIIEKRQSVAFWCNPISGHATLYWYQQILGQGPKLLIQFQNNGVVDDSQLPKDRFSAERLKGVDSTLKIQPAKLEDSAVYLCASSPPGGVKWQFFGPGTRLTVL.

V gene TRBV20-1 combines with J gene TRBJ2-3; D is undetermined. Germline CDR1 and CDR2: DFQATT and SNEGSKA (reference sequence). Trimming removed 1 base from V and 1 base from J, with 9 bases in between. This CDR3 spans 14 amino acids. The CDR3 region is CSARVARRTDTQYF. The CDR3 coding sequence is TGCAGTGCTAGAGTTGCCCGACGCACAGATACGCAGTATTTT.

This clonotype turned up a few times. The chain uses TRBV28 and TRBJ1-1, with D perhaps TRBD1 (6 bases). V lost 5 bases and J 1 base, leaving 11 bases between the germline ends. CDR1 and CDR2 from the germline V gene are MDHEN and SYDVKM. This CDR3 is 14 amino acids long. CDR3 in amino acids: CASSIGGKNTEAFF. The CDR3 coding sequence is TGTGCCAGCAGTATAGGGGGGAAGAACACTGAAGCTTTCTTT.

The chain is built from TRBV2 and TRBJ1-5; D is unclear. The CDR3 has 14 amino acids. V lost 3 bases and J 2 bases, leaving 8 bases between the germline ends. From germline, CDR1 is SNHLY and CDR2 FYNNEI. In DNA, the CDR3 is TGTGCCAGCAGTGACTGGCTCCGCAATCAGCCCCAGCATTTT. It specifies CASSDWLRNQPQHF.

The chain joins TRBV19 to TRBJ2-7, with 8 bases fitting TRBD2. Germline values: CDR1 LNHDA, CDR2 SQIVND (reference sequence). The CDR3 consists of 16 residues. J was trimmed by 3 bases and V by 3 bases; bases with no gene match: 10. The CDR3 here is CASSILPGAGVYEQYF. CDR3 bases: TGTGCCAGTAGTATCCTCCCGGGAGCGGGAGTCTACGAGCAGTACTTC.

The chain is built from TRBV11-2 and TRBJ1-3; D gene ambiguous. V was clipped by 5 bases and J by 0 bases, with 8 bases between them. The CDR3 totals 14 residues. CDR1 SGHAT and CDR2 FQNNGV come from the germline V gene. CDR3 region: CASSPPLSGNTIYF. The DNA for the CDR3 is TGTGCCAGCAGCCCACCTCTCTCTGGAAACACCATATATTTT.

This clonotype showed up just a few times. V and J are TRBV19 and TRBJ1-1, with D maybe TRBD1 (6 bases). Trimming cost V 6 bases and J 1 base, with 12 bases left between them. This CDR3 region has 14 residues. The V gene's germline CDR1 is LNHDA and CDR2 SQIVND (reference sequence). DNA of the CDR3: TGTGCCAGTAGAGAACAGGGCTCGAACACTGAAGCTTTCTTT. It is translated as CASREQGSNTEAFF.

This clonotype was seen a handful of times. The chain is built from TRBV25-1 and TRBJ2-5, with D possibly matching TRBD1 (6 bases). CDR3 length equals 14 residues. Trimming left V 1 base short and J 4 bases short, with 10 bases between. Germline V gene lookup returns CDR1 MGHDK and CDR2 SYGVNS. The chain's CDR3 is CASSELGRGETQYF. The CDR3, as DNA: TGTGCCAGCAGTGAATTGGGCAGGGGAGAGACCCAGTACTTC.

The count of this clonotype is one. The rearrangement links TRBV6-2 or TRBV6-3 to TRBJ1-3; no clear D. This CDR3 is 20 amino acids long. Germline V gene sequence: CDR1 MNHEY, CDR2 SVGEGT. V gave up 2 bases and J gave up 0 bases, with 23 bases separating them. The CDR3 spells CASSYSSASPSRGSGNTIYF. CDR3 nucleotides: TGTGCCAGCAGTTACAGTTCGGCATCCCCCTCTCGGGGCTCTGGAAACACCATATATTTT.

This clonotype occurred a few times. The chain is built from TRBV10-3 and TRBJ2-1, with 12 nucleotides matching TRBD2. The CDR3 has 15 residues. The V gene end was trimmed by 4 bases and the J gene end by 6 bases; junction bases not matched to a gene: 4. Germline loops: CDR1 ENHRY, CDR2 SYGVKD. The CDR3 region is CAISAGLAGTNEQFF. The CDR3 DNA reads as TGTGCCATCAGTGCTGGACTAGCGGGGACCAATGAGCAGTTCTTC.

This clonotype showed up just a few times. This chain links TRBV12-3 or TRBV12-4 with TRBJ2-5; TRBD2 might be the D (5 bases). The CDR3 is 14 residues long. The V end lost 3 bases, the J end lost 4 bases, and 12 bases lay between the germline ends. The CDR3 reads CASSLRAGGETQYF. For the CDR3, the DNA is TGTGCCAGCAGTTTGAGGGCAGGAGGAGAGACCCAGTACTTC.

The chain employs TRBV2 and TRBJ2-1; tentatively, D is TRBD2 (6 bases). The CDR3 runs to 16 residues. Germline CDR1 SNHLY, CDR2 FYNNEI. Trimming stripped 7 bases from V and 8 bases from J, with 24 bases between. CDR3 DNA sequence: TGTGCCAGCATAGGAAGGGACTTTCCCAAGGGCCATGAGCAGTTCTTC. It encodes CASIGRDFPKGHEQFF.